This T cell receptor (beta chain) was found in a study of identical twins. This CDR3 comprises 15 residues. V was shortened by 6 bases and J by 4 bases, with 17 bases between the two germline ends. Germline loops: CDR1 MNHEY, CDR2 SVGEGT. This clonotype was observed many times. The antigen is unknown. TCRdb fed the 5' RACE reads into MiXCR, producing one record per CDR3 protein. This sample has approximately 250,000 distinct CDR3 sequences, with under 8.5% found just once. Whole-study findings and limits: Invariant cells of the MAIT and iNKT types might have partly distorted the zero-insertion analyses. Researchers reported excess low generation probability among twin-shared out-of-frame alpha sequences.

The sample was also reused in another study, on T cells expressing NK-cell markers. As reported in that work: It was sorted CD3+CD56-NKG2C+, CD3+CD56+NKG2C- and CD3+CD56+NKG2C+ T cells that provided the TCR beta repertoires. Clarity on HCMV specificity was lacking for the expanded NKG2C+ T cell clones.

The chain joins TRBV6-2 or TRBV6-3 to TRBJ2-3, with D uncertain. Sequencing was carried out using CD8+ T cells sorted from blood. This TCR was sampled from a woman under 30 in good health. The CDR3 nucleotides read TGTGCCAGCAGCTTTACTCCGATGGGTCCAGATACGCAGTATTTT. This encodes CASSFTPMGPDTQYF.